The rows below give T cell receptor beta chains drawn from one sample of a study of response to subunit inactivated influenza vaccine. One entry per CDR3 protein, called by TCRdb with MiXCR from the RT-PCR reads. Of 500,000 to 600,000 distinct CDR3 sequences listed, roughly 12% are singletons. The sample was also linked to a second study, of T cells expressing NK-cell markers.

The sequencing here drew on PBMCs from blood, taken on the day of vaccination. The receptors derive from a man in his fifties who received an inactivated influenza vaccine. CDR3s include the opening cysteine and the closing phenylalanine or tryptophan. The D gene is left open where the match is weak. Some rows have no size entry. The others give once, few or many, or a class for an expanded clone.

j_call v_call d_call clone_size cdr3_nt cdr3_aa
TRBJ1-2 TRBV5-1 - many TGCGCCAGCAGCCCAGGGGCAATGTGGGATGGCTACACCTTC CASSPGAMWDGYTF
TRBJ1-2 TRBV6-1 - few TGTGCCAGCAGTGAGAGGACGGCTAACTATGGCTACACCTTC CASSERTANYGYTF
TRBJ1-4 TRBV3-1 - - TGTGCCAGCAGCGCTGGGACCCAACTGTTTTTT CASSAGTQLFF
TRBJ2-5 TRBV5-1 TRBD1 - TGCGCCAGCAGGACAGGGCAGGGACAAGAGACCCAGTACTTC CASRTGQGQETQYF
TRBJ2-5 TRBV20-1 - - TGCAGTGCGGGGACACCGACGGTGCTAATAGGGGAGACCCAGTACTTC CSAGTPTVLIGETQYF
TRBJ2-3 TRBV5-1 TRBD2 few TGCGCCAGCAGCTTTAGGGTAGCGGGAGGAGATACGCAGTATTTT CASSFRVAGGDTQYF
TRBJ1-3 TRBV29-1 - - TGCAGTGGCATGGGGGCCTCTGGAAACACCATATATTTT CSGMGASGNTIYF
TRBJ2-5 TRBV7-8 - - TGTGCCAGCAGCCTTGGACGGCTGGGGCTGAGGGAAGAGACCCAGTACTTC CASSLGRLGLREETQYF
TRBJ2-7 TRBV19 TRBD1 few TGTGCCAGTAGTACAAAGGGACAGAGAAACTACGAGCAGTACTTC CASSTKGQRNYEQYF
TRBJ2-7 TRBV5-1 TRBD2 - TGCGCCAGCAGCTTGGCTAGCGGGAGGTACGAGCAGTACTTC CASSLASGRYEQYF
TRBJ2-1 TRBV11-2 - few TGTGCCAGCAGCTTAGGGGCTCGAAGCTCCTACAATGAGCAGTTCTTC CASSLGARSSYNEQFF
TRBJ2-3 TRBV7-3 - - TGTGCCAGCAGCTTAAGGGCGGGAAGCACAGATACGCAGTATTTT CASSLRAGSTDTQYF
TRBJ2-2 TRBV20-1 - - TGCAGTGCTAGAGCCCTCTTAGCGGAGAACACCGGGGAGCTGTTTTTT CSARALLAENTGELFF
TRBJ2-1 TRBV7-9 TRBD1 - TGTGCCAGCAGCTTAGTTGGGGACAGGGCTGGAAATGAGCAGTTCTTC CASSLVGDRAGNEQFF
TRBJ1-1 TRBV4-1 - few TGCGCCAGCAGCCAATCTCCTACCAGGGGGAACACTGAAGCTTTCTTT CASSQSPTRGNTEAFF
TRBJ1-2 TRBV5-5 - - TGTGCCAGCGGATCAGGGGCCGACGTCGTAGGGTATGGCTACACCTTC CASGSGADVVGYGYTF
TRBJ2-3 TRBV20-1 - few TGCAGTGCTCTTCTAGCATTTACGCAGTATTTT CSALLAFTQYF
TRBJ2-2 TRBV3-1 - few TGTGCCAGCAGCCAATTTTATCGGTCAGGCACGAACACCGGGGAGCTGTTTTTT CASSQFYRSGTNTGELFF
TRBJ2-3 TRBV7-2 - - TGTGCCAGAGGGGGGGCCGTAGATACGCAGTATTTT CARGGAVDTQYF
TRBJ2-6 TRBV28 TRBD1 - TGTGCCAGCAGCCGGATCGGACAGGGGTGGACAGGGGCCAACGTCCTGACTTTC CASSRIGQGWTGANVLTF
TRBJ2-5 TRBV12-3/TRBV12-4 - - TGTGCCAGCAGTCCTGGACAGACGGGGCAAGAGACCCAGTACTTC CASSPGQTGQETQYF
TRBJ2-1 TRBV12-3/TRBV12-4 TRBD2 few TGTGCCAGCAGTTGGACTAGCGGGACCAATGAGCAGTTCTTC CASSWTSGTNEQFF
TRBJ2-6 TRBV20-1 TRBD1 - TGCAGTGCTAGAGATTGGGCCGGGACAGGGGTATCTGGGGCCAACGTCCTGACTTTC CSARDWAGTGVSGANVLTF
TRBJ2-7 TRBV7-8 - - TGTGCCAGCAGCTTAGTGCAGGCTGCGTACGAGCAGTACTTC CASSLVQAAYEQYF
TRBJ1-2 TRBV4-3 - few TGCGCCAGCAGCCAACGGATTGAAGGGGGCTATGGCTACACCTTC CASSQRIEGGYGYTF
TRBJ2-7 TRBV20-1 TRBD1 - TGCAGTGCTAATTCTGCGACAGGGCTTTACGAGCAGTACTTC CSANSATGLYEQYF
TRBJ2-7 TRBV20-1 - few TGCAGTGCTCAGGACGGCTACGAGCAGTACTTC CSAQDGYEQYF
TRBJ1-5 TRBV4-2 TRBD1 - TGTGCCAGCAGCCAACAAGACAGGGCTACCAATCAGCCCCAGCATTTT CASSQQDRATNQPQHF
TRBJ1-2 TRBV6-5 TRBD1 few TGTGCCAGCAGTTATTTCTTCCTCCCCGGGACAGCTAACTATGGCTACACCTTC CASSYFFLPGTANYGYTF
TRBJ1-1 TRBV4-2 TRBD1 - TGTGCCAGCAGCCAGAGACAGGGACAGGGAAGAACTGAAGCTTTCTTT CASSQRQGQGRTEAFF
TRBJ2-1 TRBV24-1 TRBD2 few TGTGCCACCCAACGGGGGGTACTAGCGGGACCACTCTACAATGAGCAGTTCTTC CATQRGVLAGPLYNEQFF
TRBJ2-1 TRBV19 TRBD1 few TGTGCCAGTAGAGGGGGACAGGGGTTCAATGAGCAGTTCTTC CASRGGQGFNEQFF
TRBJ1-2 TRBV25-1 TRBD1 few TGTGCCAGCAGCCCCAATGACAGGGGGTACGGCTACACCTTC CASSPNDRGYGYTF
TRBJ1-5 TRBV30 - - TGTGCCTGGAGTGTCGGAGGGATTCGTCAGCCCCAGCATTTT CAWSVGGIRQPQHF
TRBJ1-2 TRBV12-3/TRBV12-4 - few TGTGCCAGCAGTTTGCAGGCAGTTAGCGATGGCTACACCTTC CASSLQAVSDGYTF
TRBJ1-2 TRBV5-5 - few TGTGCCAGCAGCGCGACAGGACCCGATCGCTACACCTTC CASSATGPDRYTF
TRBJ2-5 TRBV29-1 - - TGCAGCATTCTCGCCGGCCCACAAGAGACCCAGTACTTC CSILAGPQETQYF
TRBJ2-3 TRBV20-1 TRBD2 - TGCACTGCCTCTAGCGGGGGACGACGGGTGGGGCAGTATTTT CTASSGGRRVGQYF
TRBJ2-7 TRBV6-6 - - TGTGCCAGCAGTGGACTCGGGGCGGAGCAGTACTTC CASSGLGAEQYF
TRBJ2-1 TRBV18 TRBD1 - TGTGCCAGCTCACCGGGACAGGGAGAGTACAATGAGCAGTTCTTC CASSPGQGEYNEQFF
TRBJ2-7 TRBV20-1 - many TGCAGTGCTAGAGATTCTCTACTCGGGAGAGGCAACGAGCAGTACTTC CSARDSLLGRGNEQYF
TRBJ2-4 TRBV5-5 - - TGTGCCAGCAGCTCGGGAGTACGGCTAGCCAAAAACATTCAGTACTTC CASSSGVRLAKNIQYF
TRBJ1-4 TRBV10-3 - - TGTGCCACCTCCGGTGGGGGAGAAAAACTGTTTTTT CATSGGGEKLFF
TRBJ2-1 TRBV29-1 - many TGCAGCGTTCAAGGGACGCTGCACGCCCAGTTCTTC CSVQGTLHAQFF
TRBJ1-6 TRBV6-5 - few TGTGCCAGCAGTTCCGACGGATCTAATTCACCCCTCCACTTT CASSSDGSNSPLHF
TRBJ2-7 TRBV7-3 - - TGTGCCAGCAGCTTAAGTACAGGCCCCTACGAGCAGTACTTC CASSLSTGPYEQYF
TRBJ1-2 TRBV7-2 TRBD1 many TGTGCCAGCAGCTTAGATTTTTGGACAGGGAATGATGGCTACACCTTC CASSLDFWTGNDGYTF
TRBJ2-3 TRBV4-1 TRBD2 few TGCGCCAGCAGCCAAGACCGTGGGGTAGCGGGGAACACAGATACGCAGTATTTT CASSQDRGVAGNTDTQYF
TRBJ2-2 TRBV20-1 - few TGCAGTGCTAGGACGTCGGGAGCTTTCACCGGGGAGCTGTTTTTT CSARTSGAFTGELFF
TRBJ2-7 TRBV6-2/TRBV6-3 TRBD2 few TGTGCCAGCAGTTCGACCACTAGCGGGATCATCTACGAGCAGTACTTC CASSSTTSGIIYEQYF
TRBJ2-5 TRBV29-1 - - TGCAGCGTTGAAGATCCAGAGGACGGTGGGGAGACCCAGTACTTC CSVEDPEDGGETQYF
TRBJ1-3 TRBV20-1 - - TGCAGTGTTATGCCGCCGCAGCTGAGTTTTGGAAACACCATATATTTT CSVMPPQLSFGNTIYF
TRBJ2-7 TRBV6-2/TRBV6-3 - few TGTGCCAGCAGTTACGGGGTGGCAGGCAAGGGGTACGAGCAGTACTTC CASSYGVAGKGYEQYF
TRBJ1-4 TRBV29-1 - few TGCAGCGTTCAGGTTTGGCCAAATGAAAAACTGTTTTTT CSVQVWPNEKLFF